The rows below give T cell receptor beta chains drawn from one sample of a study of cytomegalovirus exposure and HLA in healthy donors. Repertoires were generated with immunoSEQ multiplex PCR, while TCRdb's copy carries only in-frame clones and drops some. The data contain about 62,000 clones, around 80% of them singletons. The sequencing input was PBMCs. The receptors shown here come from a woman in her twenties or thirties in good health and CMV-seronegative. CDR3s include the opening cysteine and the closing phenylalanine or tryptophan. D genes are given only for firm matches. Clone size appears in some rows only: once, few, many, or a class for an expanded clone.

j_call: TRBJ1-5; d_call: NA; clone_size: NA; v_call: TRBV19; cdr3_aa: CASSMWGSNQPQHF; cdr3_nt: TGTGCCAGTAGTATGTGGGGCAGTAATCAGCCCCAGCATTTT
j_call: TRBJ2-1; d_call: NA; clone_size: NA; v_call: TRBV9; cdr3_aa: CASSPRLMGGSYNEQFF; cdr3_nt: TGTGCCAGCAGCCCCAGGTTGATGGGCGGGTCCTACAATGAGCAGTTCTTC
j_call: TRBJ1-1; d_call: NA; clone_size: few; v_call: TRBV19; cdr3_aa: CASSPDRTRWAFF; cdr3_nt: TGTGCCAGTAGCCCAGACAGGACCCGTTGGGCTTTCTTT
j_call: TRBJ1-1; d_call: TRBD1; clone_size: NA; v_call: TRBV6-4; cdr3_aa: CASSDLPGGTGGDTEAFF; cdr3_nt: TGTGCCAGCAGTGACCTACCCGGGGGGACAGGGGGGGACACTGAAGCTTTCTTT
j_call: TRBJ2-7; d_call: NA; clone_size: NA; v_call: TRBV7-9; cdr3_aa: CASRSTGNLYEQYF; cdr3_nt: TGTGCCAGCAGATCGACAGGAAACCTCTACGAGCAGTACTTC
j_call: TRBJ1-2; d_call: TRBD1; clone_size: once; v_call: TRBV19; cdr3_aa: CASSLWTGKGYTF; cdr3_nt: TGTGCCAGTAGTCTGTGGACAGGGAAGGGCTACACCTTC
j_call: TRBJ1-5; d_call: NA; clone_size: NA; v_call: TRBV15; cdr3_aa: CATSRVGRGQPQHF; cdr3_nt: TGTGCCACCAGCAGAGTGGGCAGGGGCCAGCCCCAGCATTTT
j_call: TRBJ1-1; d_call: TRBD1; clone_size: NA; v_call: TRBV9; cdr3_aa: CASSAGQGDEAFF; cdr3_nt: TGTGCCAGCAGCGCCGGACAGGGGGATGAAGCTTTCTTT
j_call: TRBJ2-3; d_call: NA; clone_size: NA; v_call: TRBV28; cdr3_aa: CASSALASVTDTQYF; cdr3_nt: TGTGCCAGCAGTGCCTTGGCTAGCGTTACAGATACGCAGTATTTT
j_call: TRBJ2-7; d_call: NA; clone_size: few; v_call: TRBV25-1; cdr3_aa: CASSDRAYEQYF; cdr3_nt: TGTGCCAGCAGTGACAGGGCTTACGAGCAGTACTTC
j_call: TRBJ2-3; d_call: NA; clone_size: NA; v_call: TRBV18; cdr3_aa: CASSLADRTSGDTQYF; cdr3_nt: TGTGCCAGCTCACTGGCGGACAGAACTTCGGGAGATACGCAGTATTTT
j_call: TRBJ2-3; d_call: TRBD2; clone_size: NA; v_call: TRBV6-5; cdr3_aa: CASSYSIAGGGTQYF; cdr3_nt: TGTGCCAGCAGTTACTCGATAGCGGGGGGGGGTACGCAGTATTTT
j_call: TRBJ2-3; d_call: TRBD1; clone_size: NA; v_call: TRBV6-5; cdr3_aa: CASSSHTGTGGMTQYF; cdr3_nt: TGTGCCAGCAGTTCTCACACCGGGACAGGGGGCATGACGCAGTATTTT
j_call: TRBJ1-1; d_call: TRBD1; clone_size: NA; v_call: TRBV4-1; cdr3_aa: CASSQQGDRAAEAFF; cdr3_nt: TGCGCCAGCAGCCAACAAGGGGACAGGGCGGCTGAAGCTTTCTTT
j_call: TRBJ1-4; d_call: TRBD1; clone_size: NA; v_call: TRBV9; cdr3_aa: CASSVGTGRGEKLFF; cdr3_nt: TGTGCCAGCAGCGTAGGGACAGGTCGGGGTGAAAAACTGTTTTTT
j_call: TRBJ2-5; d_call: TRBD1; clone_size: NA; v_call: TRBV19; cdr3_aa: CASSTPGTGRETQYF; cdr3_nt: TGTGCCAGTAGTACTCCGGGGACAGGGAGGGAGACCCAGTACTTC
j_call: TRBJ2-2; d_call: NA; clone_size: NA; v_call: TRBV7-8; cdr3_aa: CASSLDAGALNTGELFF; cdr3_nt: TGTGCCAGCAGCTTAGATGCAGGGGCCTTGAACACCGGGGAGCTGTTTTTT
j_call: TRBJ1-1; d_call: NA; clone_size: NA; v_call: TRBV7-9; cdr3_aa: CASSQQGKGTEAFF; cdr3_nt: TGTGCCAGCAGCCAACAGGGTAAGGGCACTGAAGCTTTCTTT
j_call: TRBJ1-1; d_call: NA; clone_size: few; v_call: TRBV28; cdr3_aa: CASRGPLRDTEAFF; cdr3_nt: TGTGCCAGCAGAGGACCCCTGAGGGACACTGAAGCTTTCTTT
j_call: TRBJ1-1; d_call: NA; clone_size: NA; v_call: TRBV5-1; cdr3_aa: CASSLVVGSEAFF; cdr3_nt: TGCGCCAGCAGCTTGGTGGTGGGCTCTGAAGCTTTCTTT
j_call: TRBJ2-1; d_call: TRBD1; clone_size: NA; v_call: TRBV7-2; cdr3_aa: CASSPGQGYNEQFF; cdr3_nt: TGTGCCAGCAGCCCGGGACAGGGTTACAATGAGCAGTTCTTC
j_call: TRBJ1-2; d_call: NA; clone_size: NA; v_call: TRBV9; cdr3_aa: CASSVGGEGGRSGYTF; cdr3_nt: TGTGCCAGCAGCGTAGGGGGGGAAGGAGGCAGGTCTGGCTACACCTTC